The TCR beta chain described here comes from a study of cytomegalovirus exposure and HLA in healthy donors. Broader study findings: Some TCR beta chains (about 170 of them) were listed as cytomegalovirus-associated. The tendency of first-cohort TCR clusters to co-occur in the roughly 130 validation repertoires emerged from a later analysis. Some public TCRs appeared in many individuals, while most sequences were rare.

V gave up 10 bases and J gave up 7 bases; unmatched junction bases: 3. This CDR3 has 12 residues. CDR1 ENHRY and CDR2 SYGVKD come from the germline V gene. Here immunoSEQ multiplex PCR was the method, and the copy in TCRdb shows in-frame clones only, minus some. Among 150,000 or so clones listed, roughly 87% were seen once. As regards this clone: Antigen: not known.

The J gene is TRBJ2-1, the V gene TRBV10-3, with TRBD2 matching 11 bases. This clonotype was sampled from a woman aged 18-29 years in good health and CMV-seronegative. Sequenced: PBMCs. CDR3 DNA sequence: TGTGCCACCAGGACTAGCGGGAATGAGCAGTTCTTC. Its protein product is CATRTSGNEQFF.